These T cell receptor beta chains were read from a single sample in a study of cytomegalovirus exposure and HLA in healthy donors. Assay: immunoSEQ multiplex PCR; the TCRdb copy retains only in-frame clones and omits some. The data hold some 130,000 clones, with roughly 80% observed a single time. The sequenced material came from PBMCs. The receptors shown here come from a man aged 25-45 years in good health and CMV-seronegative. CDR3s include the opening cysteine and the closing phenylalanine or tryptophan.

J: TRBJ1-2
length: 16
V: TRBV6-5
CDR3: CASSYSARGSGYGYTF

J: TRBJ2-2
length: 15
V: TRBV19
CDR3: CASSIHLQGTGELFF

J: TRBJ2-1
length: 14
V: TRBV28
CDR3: CASSLGTGGNEQFF

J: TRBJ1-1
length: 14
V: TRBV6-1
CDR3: CASSEVGGATEAFF

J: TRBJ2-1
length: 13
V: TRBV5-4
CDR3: CASRRDSYNEQFF

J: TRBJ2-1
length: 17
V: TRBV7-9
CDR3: CASSSPHDRGTGNEQFF

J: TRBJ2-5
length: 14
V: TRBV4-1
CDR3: CASSQPGALETQYF

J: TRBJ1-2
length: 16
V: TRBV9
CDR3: CASSAQQTGTDYGYTF

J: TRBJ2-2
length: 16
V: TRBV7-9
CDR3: CASSFWREPRTGELFF

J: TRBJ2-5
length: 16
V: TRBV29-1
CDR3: CSVEGWIAEGQETQYF

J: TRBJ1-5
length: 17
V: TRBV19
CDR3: CASSISNRGHFNQPQHF

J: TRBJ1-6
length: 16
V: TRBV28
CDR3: CASRTPIRGYNSPLHF

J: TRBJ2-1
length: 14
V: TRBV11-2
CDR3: CASSPGINYNEQFF

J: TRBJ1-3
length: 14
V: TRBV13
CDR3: CASSLVPGSDTIYF

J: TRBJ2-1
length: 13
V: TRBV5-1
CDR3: CASSLTSYNEQFF

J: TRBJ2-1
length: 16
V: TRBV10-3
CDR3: CAISSSRGGDYNEQFF

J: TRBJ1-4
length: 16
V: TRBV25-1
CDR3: CASSEGTPQLEEKLFF

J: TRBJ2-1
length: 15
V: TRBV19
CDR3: CASLGTSLPYNEQFF

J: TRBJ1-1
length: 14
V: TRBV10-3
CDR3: CAISLGVMNTEAFF

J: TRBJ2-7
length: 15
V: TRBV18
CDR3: CASSLTGLAGGEQYF